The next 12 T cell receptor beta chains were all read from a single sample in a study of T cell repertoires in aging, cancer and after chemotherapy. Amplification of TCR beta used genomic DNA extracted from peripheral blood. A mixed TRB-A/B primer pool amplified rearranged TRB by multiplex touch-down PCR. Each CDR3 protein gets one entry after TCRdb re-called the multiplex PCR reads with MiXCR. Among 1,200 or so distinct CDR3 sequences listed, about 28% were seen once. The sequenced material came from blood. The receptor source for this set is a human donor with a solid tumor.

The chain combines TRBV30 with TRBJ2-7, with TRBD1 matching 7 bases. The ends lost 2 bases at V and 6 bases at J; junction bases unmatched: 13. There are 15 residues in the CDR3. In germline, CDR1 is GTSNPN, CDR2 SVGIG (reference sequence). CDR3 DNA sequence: TGTGCCTGGAGTCCCCGACAGGGTCGGCTCTTCGAGCAGTACTTC. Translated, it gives CAWSPRQGRLFEQYF.

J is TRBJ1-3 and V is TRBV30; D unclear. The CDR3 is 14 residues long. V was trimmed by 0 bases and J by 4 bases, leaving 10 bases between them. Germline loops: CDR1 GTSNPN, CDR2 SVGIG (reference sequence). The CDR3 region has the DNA TGTGCCTGGAGTGTAGGGCAGAGAGGAAACACCATATATTTT. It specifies CAWSVGQRGNTIYF.

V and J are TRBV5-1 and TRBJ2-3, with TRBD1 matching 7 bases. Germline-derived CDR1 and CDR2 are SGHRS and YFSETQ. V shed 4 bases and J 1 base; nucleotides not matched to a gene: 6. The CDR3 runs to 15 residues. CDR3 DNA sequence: TGCGCCAGCAGCCAGGGGGACCCGGGCACAGATACGCAGTATTTT. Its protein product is CASSQGDPGTDTQYF.

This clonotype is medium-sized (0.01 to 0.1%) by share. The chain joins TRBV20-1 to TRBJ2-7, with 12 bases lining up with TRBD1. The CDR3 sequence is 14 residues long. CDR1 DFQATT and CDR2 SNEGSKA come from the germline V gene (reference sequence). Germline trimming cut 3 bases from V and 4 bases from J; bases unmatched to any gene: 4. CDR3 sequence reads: CSARGTGGLYEQYF. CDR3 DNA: TGCAGTGCTAGGGGGACAGGGGGCTTGTACGAGCAGTACTTC.

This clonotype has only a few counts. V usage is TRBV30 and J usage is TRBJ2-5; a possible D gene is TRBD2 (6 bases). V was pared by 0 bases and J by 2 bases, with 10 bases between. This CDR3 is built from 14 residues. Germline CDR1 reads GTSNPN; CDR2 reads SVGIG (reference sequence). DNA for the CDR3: TGTGCCTGGAGTGTCTTTAGCGGACAAGAGACCCAGTACTTC. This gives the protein CAWSVFSGQETQYF.

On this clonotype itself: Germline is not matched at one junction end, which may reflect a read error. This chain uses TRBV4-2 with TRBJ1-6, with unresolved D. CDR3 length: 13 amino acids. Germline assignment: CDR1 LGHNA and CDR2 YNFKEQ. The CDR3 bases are TGTGCCAGAAGCCAAGGTTATAATTCACCCCTCCACTTT. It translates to CARSQGYNSPLHF.

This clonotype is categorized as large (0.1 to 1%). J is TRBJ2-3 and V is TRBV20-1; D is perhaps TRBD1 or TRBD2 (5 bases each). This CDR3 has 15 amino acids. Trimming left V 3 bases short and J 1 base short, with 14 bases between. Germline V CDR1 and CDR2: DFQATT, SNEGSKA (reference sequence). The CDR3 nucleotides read TGCAGTGCTAGTTACGGGACGGACCGCACAGATACGCAGTATTTT. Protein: CSASYGTDRTDTQYF.

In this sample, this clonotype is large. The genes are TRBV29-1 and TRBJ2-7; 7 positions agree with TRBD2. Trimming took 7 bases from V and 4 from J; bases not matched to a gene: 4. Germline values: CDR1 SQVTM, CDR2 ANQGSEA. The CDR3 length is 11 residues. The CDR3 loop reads CSGRSGYEQYF. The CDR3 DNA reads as TGCAGCGGCCGTAGCGGGTACGAGCAGTACTTC.

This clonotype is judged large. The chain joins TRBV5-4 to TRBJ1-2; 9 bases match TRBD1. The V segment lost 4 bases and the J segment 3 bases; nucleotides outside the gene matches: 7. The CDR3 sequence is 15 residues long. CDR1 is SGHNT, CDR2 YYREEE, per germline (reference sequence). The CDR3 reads CASSQRGQGDYGYTF. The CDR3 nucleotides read TGTGCCAGCAGCCAACGGGGACAGGGTGACTATGGCTACACCTTC.

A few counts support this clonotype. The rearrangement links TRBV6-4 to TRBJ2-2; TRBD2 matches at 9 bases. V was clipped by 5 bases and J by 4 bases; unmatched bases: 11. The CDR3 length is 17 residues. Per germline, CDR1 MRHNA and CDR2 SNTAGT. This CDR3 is CASSPLGSGGPTGELFF. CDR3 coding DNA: TGTGCCAGCAGTCCCTTGGGTAGCGGGGGCCCCACCGGGGAGCTGTTTTTT.

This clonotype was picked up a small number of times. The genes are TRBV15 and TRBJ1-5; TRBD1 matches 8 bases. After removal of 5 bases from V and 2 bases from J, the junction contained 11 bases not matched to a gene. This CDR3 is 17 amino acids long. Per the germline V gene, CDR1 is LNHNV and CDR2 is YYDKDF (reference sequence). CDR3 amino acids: CATSLIQGARGNQPQHF. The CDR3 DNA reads TGTGCCACCAGCCTTATTCAGGGGGCGCGAGGCAATCAGCCCCAGCATTTT.

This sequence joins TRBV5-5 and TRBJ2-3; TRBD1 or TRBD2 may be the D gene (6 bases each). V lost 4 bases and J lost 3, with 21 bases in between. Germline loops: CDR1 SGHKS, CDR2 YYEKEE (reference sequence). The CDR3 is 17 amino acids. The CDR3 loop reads CASSRSPGVGGTDTQYF. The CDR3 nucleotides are TGTGCCAGCAGCCGGTCCCCTGGAGTAGGGGGGACAGATACGCAGTATTTT.